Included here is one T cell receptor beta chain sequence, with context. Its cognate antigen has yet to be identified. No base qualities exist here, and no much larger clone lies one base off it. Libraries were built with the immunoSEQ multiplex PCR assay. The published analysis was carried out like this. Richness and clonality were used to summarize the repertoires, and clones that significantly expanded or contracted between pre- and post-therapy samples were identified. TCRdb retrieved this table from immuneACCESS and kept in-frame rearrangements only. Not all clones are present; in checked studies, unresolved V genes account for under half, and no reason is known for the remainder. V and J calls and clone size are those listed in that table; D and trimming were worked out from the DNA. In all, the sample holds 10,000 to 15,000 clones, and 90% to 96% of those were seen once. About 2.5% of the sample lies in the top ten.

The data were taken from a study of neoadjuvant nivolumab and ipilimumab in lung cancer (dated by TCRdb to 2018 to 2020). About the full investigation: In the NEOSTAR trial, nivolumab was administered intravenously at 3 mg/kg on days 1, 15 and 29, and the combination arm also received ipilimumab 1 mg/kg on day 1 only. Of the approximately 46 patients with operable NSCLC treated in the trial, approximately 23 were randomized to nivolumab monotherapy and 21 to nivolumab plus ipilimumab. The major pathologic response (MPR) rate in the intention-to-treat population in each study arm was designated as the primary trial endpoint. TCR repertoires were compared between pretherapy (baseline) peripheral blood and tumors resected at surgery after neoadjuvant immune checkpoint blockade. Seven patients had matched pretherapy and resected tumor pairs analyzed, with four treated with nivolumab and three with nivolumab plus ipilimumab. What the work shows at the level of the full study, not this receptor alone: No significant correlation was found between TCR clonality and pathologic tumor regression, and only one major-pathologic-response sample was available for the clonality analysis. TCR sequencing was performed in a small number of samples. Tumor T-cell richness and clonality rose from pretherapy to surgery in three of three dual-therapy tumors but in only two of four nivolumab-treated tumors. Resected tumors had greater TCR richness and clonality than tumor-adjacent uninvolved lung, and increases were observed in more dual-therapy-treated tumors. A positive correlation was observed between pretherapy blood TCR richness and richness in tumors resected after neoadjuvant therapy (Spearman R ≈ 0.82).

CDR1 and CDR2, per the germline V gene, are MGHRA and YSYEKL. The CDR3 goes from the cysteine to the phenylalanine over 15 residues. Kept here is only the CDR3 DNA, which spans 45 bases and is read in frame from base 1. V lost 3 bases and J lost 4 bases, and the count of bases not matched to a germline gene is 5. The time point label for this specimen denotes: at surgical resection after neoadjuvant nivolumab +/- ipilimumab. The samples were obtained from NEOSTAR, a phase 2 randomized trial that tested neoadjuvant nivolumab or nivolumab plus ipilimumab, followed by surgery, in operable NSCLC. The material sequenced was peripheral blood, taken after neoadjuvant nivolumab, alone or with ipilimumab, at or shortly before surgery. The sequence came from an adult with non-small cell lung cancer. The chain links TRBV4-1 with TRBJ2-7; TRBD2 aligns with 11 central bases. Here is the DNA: TGCGCCAGCAGCCAGTTAGCGGGAGGGCCTTACGAGCAGTACTTC. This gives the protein CASSQLAGGPYEQYF.